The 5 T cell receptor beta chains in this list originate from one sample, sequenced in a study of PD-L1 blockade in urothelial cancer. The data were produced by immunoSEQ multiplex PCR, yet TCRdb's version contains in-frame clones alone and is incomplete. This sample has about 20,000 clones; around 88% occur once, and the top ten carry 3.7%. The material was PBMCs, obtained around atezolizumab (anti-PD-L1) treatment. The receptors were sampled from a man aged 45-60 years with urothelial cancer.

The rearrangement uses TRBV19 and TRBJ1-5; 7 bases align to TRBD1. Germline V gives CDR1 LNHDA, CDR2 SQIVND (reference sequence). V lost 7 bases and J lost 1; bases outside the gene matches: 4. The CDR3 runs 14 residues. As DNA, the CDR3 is TGTGCCAGTACCCAGGGGGGCAGCAATCAGCCCCAGCATTTT. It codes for CASTQGGSNQPQHF.

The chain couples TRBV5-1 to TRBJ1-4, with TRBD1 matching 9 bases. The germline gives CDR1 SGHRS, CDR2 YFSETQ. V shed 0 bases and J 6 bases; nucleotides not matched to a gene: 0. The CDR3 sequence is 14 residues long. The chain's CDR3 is CASSLGQGDEKLFF. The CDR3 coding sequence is TGCGCCAGCAGCTTGGGACAGGGGGATGAAAAACTGTTTTTT.

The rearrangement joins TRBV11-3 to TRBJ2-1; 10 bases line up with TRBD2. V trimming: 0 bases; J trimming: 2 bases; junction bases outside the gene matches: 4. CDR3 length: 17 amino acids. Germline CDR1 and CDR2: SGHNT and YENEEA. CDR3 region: CASSLEGSGRTYNEQFF. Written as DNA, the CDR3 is TGTGCCAGCAGCTTAGAGGGTAGCGGGAGGACCTACAATGAGCAGTTCTTC.

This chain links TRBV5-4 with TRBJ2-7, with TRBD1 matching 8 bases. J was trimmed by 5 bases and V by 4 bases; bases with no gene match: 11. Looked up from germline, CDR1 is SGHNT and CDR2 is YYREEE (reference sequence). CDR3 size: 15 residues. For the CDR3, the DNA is TGTGCCAGCAGCCAATTCACAGGGGGGATCAACGAGCAGTACTTC. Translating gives CASSQFTGGINEQYF.

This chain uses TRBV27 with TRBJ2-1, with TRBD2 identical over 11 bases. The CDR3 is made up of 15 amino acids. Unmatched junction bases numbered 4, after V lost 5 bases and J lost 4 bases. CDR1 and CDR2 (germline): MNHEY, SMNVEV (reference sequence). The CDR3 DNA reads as TGTGCCAGCAGTGTGACTAGCGGGAAGTACAATGAGCAGTTCTTC. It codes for CASSVTSGKYNEQFF.